These 6 T cell receptor beta chains came from one sample sequenced in a study of T cell responses to AZD1222 COVID-19 vaccine. Here immunoSEQ multiplex PCR was the method, and the copy in TCRdb shows in-frame clones only, minus some. Of 100,000 to 150,000 clones listed, roughly 90% were seen once; the top ten hold 1.5% to 1.9%. Sample: peripheral blood, taken on day 0 of AZD1222 vaccination. The receptor source for this set is an adult in good health.

The chain employs TRBV25-1 and TRBJ2-7; a weak D match, TRBD1 (5 bases). CDR3 length equals 12 residues. V lost 4 bases and J 5 bases, leaving 9 bases between the germline ends. From germline, CDR1 is MGHDK and CDR2 SYGVNS. This CDR3 reads CASSGGAHEQYF. CDR3 in DNA: TGTGCCAGCAGTGGGGGCGCTCACGAGCAGTACTTC.

The chain is built from TRBV11-2 and TRBJ2-5; 7 bases align to TRBD1. V dropped 6 bases and J dropped 0; count of bases not matched to a gene: 19. The CDR3 totals 19 residues. CDR1 is SGHAT and CDR2 is FQNNGV in the germline V gene. CDR3 residues: CASSQQGYFGVQYQETQYF. Here the CDR3 DNA reads TGTGCCAGCAGTCAACAGGGGTACTTCGGTGTTCAATACCAAGAGACCCAGTACTTC.

This rearrangement joins TRBV5-6 to TRBJ2-4; D uncertain. This CDR3 comprises 16 residues. Per germline, CDR1 SGHDT and CDR2 YYEEEE. V shed 1 base and J shed 0 bases, with 11 bases lying between them. The CDR3 loop is CASSLFSKLAKNIQYF. The CDR3 region has the DNA TGTGCCAGCAGCTTGTTCAGCAAGTTAGCCAAAAACATTCAGTACTTC.

The V and J genes are TRBV11-3 and TRBJ1-1, with D unresolved. With 5 bases removed from V and 6 bases from J, the gap between germline ends came to 13 bases. The germline V gene has CDR1 SGHNT and CDR2 YENEEA. The length of the CDR3 is 13 residues. The CDR3 nucleotides are TGTGCCAGCAGCCGAATACGGGCAGCTGAAGCTTTCTTT. This gives the protein CASSRIRAAEAFF.

The chain uses TRBV4-1 and TRBJ2-1; 12 bases map to TRBD2. Unmatched junction bases numbered 13, after V lost 3 bases and J lost 7 bases. The germline gives CDR1 MGHRA, CDR2 YSYEKL. This CDR3 is built from 18 residues. DNA for the CDR3: TGCGCCAGCAGCCATATTCTCGTGAGGACTAGCGGGAATAATGAGCAGTTCTTC. Translation: CASSHILVRTSGNNEQFF.

CDR3 in DNA: TGCGCCAGCAGCTTGGTGAGGACAGGGGGTAAGAGTATATCCTACAATGAGCAGTTCTTC. Encoded protein: CASSLVRTGGKSISYNEQFF. The J gene is TRBJ2-1, the V gene TRBV5-1; 10 nucleotides align to TRBD1. This CDR3 is built from 20 residues. The germline gives CDR1 SGHRS, CDR2 YFSETQ. Germline trimming cut 0 bases from V and 1 base from J; bases unmatched to any gene: 13.